Described below is a single TCR beta chain sequence and its context. Its target is not known. This record comes from a study of T-cell memory formation after mild COVID-19. Study observations and caveats: Clones that contracted from day 15 to 85 had balanced CD4/CD8; later expanders were CD4+ biased.

TCRdb fed the 5' RACE reads into MiXCR, producing one record per CDR3 protein. The profile shows roughly 350,000 distinct CDR3 sequences, around 21% of them singletons. This receptor was taken from an adult woman who had mild COVID-19 (a few samples of this study predate the infection). Cell type and time point are not known. The material sequenced was PBMCs or a T cell subset sorted from them (not recorded which).

CDR3 bases: TGTGCCAGCAGTAAAGAGGGACCCCGCCATGAGCAGTTCTTC. Its protein product is CASSKEGPRHEQFF. This chain connects TRBV27 to TRBJ2-1; TRBD1 or TRBD2 may be the D gene (5 bases each). The V end lost 5 bases, the J end lost 8 bases, and 16 bases lay between the germline ends. The CDR3 sequence is 14 residues long. Per the germline V gene, CDR1 is MNHEY and CDR2 is SMNVEV (reference sequence).